The clone carrying this T cell receptor (beta chain) was seen a few times. The target antigen is unknown. The entry originates in a study of T cell repertoires in cytomegalovirus infection. About the study: Both a matching HLA type and CMV infection were indicated by public TCR beta signatures.

General observations from the study: CMV-specific TCR beta clonotypes restricted by HLA-C dominated the ex vivo response.

Trimming cost V 6 bases and J 5 bases, with 16 bases left between them. The CDR3 runs 15 residues. The germline gives CDR1 MNHNY, CDR2 SVGAGI (reference sequence). TCRdb reprocessed the reads with MiXCR, giving one entry per CDR3 protein. This repertoire shows around 800,000 distinct CDR3 sequences, approximately 30% found once; its top ten account for around an eighth. The receptor's source is a human donor in good health (CMV status not recorded). Some clones in this sample may be carry-over from other donors' samples. The gene calls are TRBV6-6 and TRBJ1-4; D unresolved. The sample here was cultured CD8+ T cells from PBMCs, taken from culture after CMV antigen stimulation. The chain's CDR3 is CASRSSMNLNEKLFF. The DNA of the CDR3 is TGTGCCAGCAGGTCATCAATGAACCTAAATGAAAAACTGTTTTTT.